Listed below are T cell receptor beta chains from one sample, sequenced in a study of shared clonotypes between healthy human individuals. Produced via immunoSEQ multiplex PCR; TCRdb's table is partial and in-frame only. The table has 900,000 to 1,200,000 clones, 70% to 80% seen once; the top ten hold 0.5% to 0.65%. Sequenced material: memory CD4+ T cells from PBMCs. These receptors all come from a man between 18 and 35 years old in good health. Some clones in this sample may be carry-over from other donors' samples. The CDR3 runs from the conserved cysteine through the conserved F or W. D genes are given only for firm matches. Part of the rows lack a size; the others show once, few, many or a class for expanded clones.

CAISENRREQFF	TGTGCCATCAGTGAAAATAGGAGGGAGCAGTTCTTC	NA	TRBJ2-1	many	TRBV10-3
CASSLRTPSNQPQHF	TGTGCCAGCAGTTTGCGTACACCTAGCAATCAGCCCCAGCATTTT	NA	TRBJ1-5	NA	TRBV28
CASSQEFEATDTQYF	TGCGCCAGCAGCCAAGAATTCGAGGCCACAGATACGCAGTATTTT	NA	TRBJ2-3	once	TRBV4-1
CSVESGSGIYEQYF	TGCAGCGTTGAATCGGGGTCAGGGATCTACGAGCAGTACTTC	NA	TRBJ2-7	few	TRBV29-1
CASSGATQETQYF	TGTGCCAGCAGTGGGGCTACCCAGGAGACCCAGTACTTC	NA	TRBJ2-5	NA	TRBV2
CASSPGGRDYTDTQYF	TGTGCCAGCAGCCCCGGAGGGCGGGACTACACAGATACGCAGTATTTT	TRBD2	TRBJ2-3	NA	TRBV11-1
CASKQSSMAGKDYEQYF	TGCGCCAGCAAACAAAGCAGTATGGCGGGAAAGGACTACGAGCAGTACTTC	NA	TRBJ2-7	NA	TRBV4-1
CASSIPGQGSGGELFF	TGTGCCAGCAGTATCCCGGGACAGGGTTCGGGCGGGGAGCTGTTTTTT	TRBD1	TRBJ2-2	NA	TRBV28
CASSPSTPTGYHYEQYF	TGTGCCAGCAGCCCAAGTACCCCAACAGGGTACCACTACGAGCAGTACTTC	NA	TRBJ2-7	NA	TRBV7-8
CASSFGDRHAYGYTF	TGTGCCAGCAGCTTCGGGGACAGGCACGCCTATGGCTACACCTTC	TRBD1	TRBJ1-2	NA	TRBV7-9
CASSYLPGTEAFF	TGTGCCAGCAGTTACCTCCCGGGCACTGAAGCTTTCTTT	NA	TRBJ1-1	NA	TRBV6-5
CAWSSGTGIDYTF	TGTGCCTGGAGTTCCGGGACAGGGATCGACTACACCTTC	TRBD1	TRBJ1-2	NA	TRBV30
CASSLGGAGGIYGYTF	TGTGCCAGCAGCTTAGGAGGAGCAGGGGGGATCTATGGCTACACCTTC	TRBD1	TRBJ1-2	few	TRBV7-8
CASTRGRGFNEQFF	TGTGCCAGCACCCGCGGGAGGGGGTTCAATGAGCAGTTCTTC	TRBD2	TRBJ2-1	NA	TRBV13
CSVITGEETQYF	TGCAGCGTTATAACGGGGGAAGAGACCCAGTACTTC	NA	TRBJ2-5	NA	TRBV29-1
CASSRGTSEGETQYF	TGTGCCAGCAGCCGTGGGACTAGCGAGGGTGAGACCCAGTACTTC	TRBD2	TRBJ2-5	NA	TRBV7-9
CASSPPSSTDTQYF	TGTGCCAGCTCACCCCCAAGCAGCACAGATACGCAGTATTTT	NA	TRBJ2-3	NA	TRBV18
CASSFGGEVQPQHF	TGTGCCAGCAGCTTTGGAGGGGAGGTTCAGCCCCAGCATTTT	NA	TRBJ1-5	few	TRBV5-8
CAISAHPGNQPQHF	TGTGCCATCAGTGCACATCCGGGCAATCAGCCCCAGCATTTT	NA	TRBJ1-5	NA	TRBV10-3
CASSPLAGEIDTQYF	TGTGCCAGCTCACCTTTAGCGGGAGAGATAGATACGCAGTATTTT	TRBD2	TRBJ2-3	NA	TRBV18
CASSQGLYTEAFF	TGTGCCAGCAGCCAAGGTCTGTACACTGAAGCTTTCTTT	NA	TRBJ1-1	NA	TRBV14
CAWSKAGGGELFF	TGTGCCTGGAGTAAAGCAGGGGGCGGGGAGCTGTTTTTT	TRBD1	TRBJ2-2	NA	TRBV30
CSVHRASQETQYF	TGCAGCGTCCATCGGGCCTCCCAAGAGACCCAGTACTTC	NA	TRBJ2-5	NA	TRBV29-1
CAWSSRQERGEQFF	TGTGCCTGGAGTTCCCGACAAGAAAGGGGTGAGCAGTTCTTC	NA	TRBJ2-1	NA	TRBV30
CASSPGDVTQYF	TGTGCCAGCAGCCCGGGCGATGTGACCCAGTACTTC	NA	TRBJ2-5	NA	TRBV7-6
CASSVALAGNYNEQFF	TGTGCCAGCAGCGTAGCACTAGCGGGAAATTACAATGAGCAGTTCTTC	TRBD2	TRBJ2-1	NA	TRBV9
CSVSDRAAEKLFF	TGCAGCGTTTCGGACAGGGCGGCGGAAAAACTGTTTTTT	TRBD1	TRBJ1-4	NA	TRBV29-1
CASSPAGQPQHF	TGTGCCAGCAGCCCCGCCGGTCAGCCCCAGCATTTT	NA	TRBJ1-5	NA	TRBV7-2
CASREGSGSTDTQYF	TGCGCCAGCAGGGAGGGTAGCGGCAGCACAGATACGCAGTATTTT	NA	TRBJ2-3	NA	TRBV5-1
CASSLSDVLTF	TGTGCCAGCAGCCTCAGCGACGTCCTGACTTTC	NA	TRBJ2-6	few	TRBV7-9
CASSSTGTSDEQYF	TGTGCCAGTAGTAGCACCGGGACTAGCGACGAGCAGTACTTC	TRBD2	TRBJ2-7	NA	TRBV19
CASSPTGGVADTQYF	TGCGCCAGCAGCCCGACAGGGGGCGTAGCAGATACGCAGTATTTT	TRBD1	TRBJ2-3	NA	TRBV4-1
CASSKDNSNQPQHF	TGCGCCAGCAGCAAGGACAATAGCAATCAGCCCCAGCATTTT	NA	TRBJ1-5	NA	TRBV5-1
CASSVRAGQGAMTEAFF	TGTGCCAGCTCCGTCCGGGCGGGGCAGGGGGCGATGACTGAAGCTTTCTTT	TRBD1	TRBJ1-1	once	TRBV18
CASWGGTGNEAFF	TGTGCCAGCTGGGGGGGGACAGGTAATGAAGCTTTCTTT	NA	TRBJ1-1	NA	TRBV21-1
CSASPWEQFF	TGCAGTGCTAGCCCGTGGGAGCAGTTCTTC	NA	TRBJ2-1	NA	TRBV20-1
CASSSEGTQYF	TGTGCCAGCAGCTCAGAGGGTACGCAGTATTTT	NA	TRBJ2-3	NA	TRBV5-4
CAATIMGASYEQYF	TGTGCCGCTACGATAATGGGGGCCTCCTACGAGCAGTACTTC	NA	TRBJ2-7	NA	TRBV6-1
CASSPQTSGDQETQYF	TGTGCCAGCAGCCCCCAGACTAGCGGAGACCAAGAGACCCAGTACTTC	TRBD2	TRBJ2-5	NA	TRBV7-8
CASSSRGWTRFPGELFF	TGTGCCAGCAGCTCCCGAGGGTGGACCCGTTTCCCCGGGGAGCTGTTTTTT	NA	TRBJ2-2	NA	TRBV7-2
CASIQSRRADTQYF	TGTGCCAGCATTCAAAGTCGGAGGGCAGATACGCAGTATTTT	NA	TRBJ2-3	NA	TRBV27
CASSLGQGPSNEKLFF	TGCGCCAGCAGCTTGGGTCAGGGCCCATCCAATGAAAAACTGTTTTTT	NA	TRBJ1-4	NA	TRBV5-1
CASSVGNEQFF	TGTGCCAGCAGTGTCGGCAATGAGCAGTTCTTC	NA	TRBJ2-1	NA	TRBV25-1
CASSSYQGEGIEQYF	TGTGCCAGCAGCTCTTATCAGGGAGAGGGGATCGAGCAGTACTTC	NA	TRBJ2-7	NA	TRBV7-2
CAISESGGPGNTIYF	TGTGCCATCAGTGAGTCGGGGGGTCCTGGAAACACCATATATTTT	NA	TRBJ1-3	NA	TRBV10-3
CSVRQGNQPQHF	TGCAGCGTTCGGCAGGGGAATCAGCCCCAGCATTTT	NA	TRBJ1-5	NA	TRBV29-1
CASNPSGGGRETQYF	TGCGCCAGCAACCCGTCGGGGGGAGGCCGGGAGACCCAGTACTTC	TRBD2	TRBJ2-5	NA	TRBV4-1
CASRRQEETQYF	TGCGCCAGCAGAAGACAGGAAGAGACCCAGTACTTC	NA	TRBJ2-5	few	TRBV5-1
CASSEMDRGLGEKLFF	TGTGCCAGCAGTGAAATGGACAGGGGTCTGGGTGAAAAACTGTTTTTT	TRBD1	TRBJ1-4	NA	TRBV2
CASSEVLKTGELFF	TGTGCCAGCAGTGAAGTTCTGAAGACCGGGGAGCTGTTTTTT	NA	TRBJ2-2	NA	TRBV2
CASSPRPSSYEQYF	TGTGCCAGCTCACCACGTCCTAGCTCCTACGAGCAGTACTTC	NA	TRBJ2-7	NA	TRBV18